Below are 21 T cell receptor beta chains sequenced from a single sample in a study of cytomegalovirus exposure and HLA in healthy donors. Vbeta (60) and Jbeta (13) primers were used in the PCR. This table comes from immunoSEQ multiplex PCR, and its TCRdb copy is limited to in-frame clones, with some not included. The sample holds around 170,000 clones, just over 75% seen once. Sequenced sample: PBMCs. These receptors all come from a middle-aged man in good health and CMV-seronegative.

This chain joins TRBV7-6 and TRBJ2-3; 10 nucleotides match TRBD1. Unmatched junction bases numbered 2, after V lost 4 bases and J lost 4 bases. Germline CDR1 SGHVS, CDR2 FNYEAQ. The CDR3 runs to 14 residues. The CDR3 coding sequence is TGTGCCAGCAGCTCCGGACAGGGGGCAGATACGCAGTATTTT. Protein sequence: CASSSGQGADTQYF. Supplemented by reference TRBV7-6 and TRBJ2-3, the full variable domain reads GAGVSQSPRYKVTKRGQDVALRCDPISGHVSLYWYRQALGQGPEFLTYFNYEAQQDKSGLPNDRFSAERPEGSISTLTIQRTEQRDSAMYRCASSSGQGADTQYFGPGTRLTVL.

The table lists this clone with a few counts. V gene TRBV5-1 combines with J gene TRBJ2-6; weak D call: TRBD1 (6 bases). V was shortened by 1 base and J by 0 bases, with 14 bases between the two germline ends. Germline V CDR1 and CDR2: SGHRS, YFSETQ. There are 18 residues in the CDR3. CDR3 loop: CASSLQLGGFSGANVLTF. For the CDR3, the DNA is TGCGCCAGCAGCTTGCAGTTAGGGGGTTTCTCTGGGGCCAACGTCCTGACTTTC.

The V and J genes are TRBV12-5 and TRBJ1-2; the match to TRBD1 covers 10 bases. With V trimmed by 1 base and J by 3 bases, 8 bases remained unmatched. The CDR3 is 17 residues long. Per the germline V gene, CDR1 is LGHNT and CDR2 is FRNRAP. Written as DNA, the CDR3 is TGTGCTAGTGGTTTGGGCCTGACAGGGGGCGCGTACTATGGCTACACCTTC. Translated, it gives CASGLGLTGGAYYGYTF.

This clone is a singleton in its sample. The CDR3 sequence: CASSPKGLSGASGYGYTF. The CDR3, as DNA: TGTGCCAGCAGTCCGAAAGGGTTGTCAGGGGCTTCTGGCTATGGCTACACCTTC. The rearrangement joins TRBV28 to TRBJ1-2; D is perhaps TRBD1 (6 bases). This CDR3 comprises 18 residues. Trimming cost V 5 bases and J 4 bases, with 26 bases left between them. Germline V gene lookup returns CDR1 MDHEN and CDR2 SYDVKM.

J is TRBJ2-7 and V is TRBV2; TRBD1 agrees at 8 bases. CDR3 length: 13 amino acids. V was pared by 6 bases and J by 7 bases, with 8 bases of the junction left unmatched. Per the germline V gene, CDR1 is SNHLY and CDR2 is FYNNEI. This CDR3 is CASRRTGPGEQYV. As DNA, the CDR3 is TGTGCCAGCAGAAGGACAGGGCCCGGGGAGCAGTACGTC.

This chain connects TRBV7-2 to TRBJ2-3, with D hard to call. Germline loops: CDR1 SGHTA, CDR2 FQGNSA. This CDR3 spans 15 amino acids. Between the trimmed V and J ends, which lost 5 bases and 0 bases, there was a span of 12 bases. The CDR3 reads CASSPRHASTDTQYF. The CDR3 region has the DNA TGTGCCAGCAGCCCCAGACATGCTAGCACAGATACGCAGTATTTT.

The chain joins TRBV18 to TRBJ1-2; 7 positions match TRBD1. The V and J ends lost 5 bases and 7 bases, in that order; junction bases with no gene match: 7. This CDR3 has 13 amino acids. CDR1 and CDR2 (germline): KGHSH, LQKENI. CDR3 in DNA: TGTGCCAGCTCAGCCGGGACAGCGGGTGGCTACACCTTC. Residues: CASSAGTAGGYTF. Based on the CDR3 plus reference TRBV18 and TRBJ1-2, the full variable domain is NAGVMQNPRHLVRRRGQEARLRCSPMKGHSHVYWYRQLPEEGLKFMVYLQKENIIDESGMPKERFSAEFPKEGPSILRIQQVVRGDSAAYFCASSAGTAGGYTFGSGTRLTVV.

V gene TRBV11-2 combines with J gene TRBJ2-1; D uncertain. CDR3 length equals 12 residues. V was pared by 1 base and J by 13 bases, with 11 bases between. Germline CDR1 SGHAT, CDR2 FQNNGV. The CDR3 here is CASSLAPELQFF. The CDR3, as DNA: TGTGCCAGCAGCTTAGCTCCGGAGTTACAGTTCTTC. The whole variable domain, filled in from reference TRBV11-2 and TRBJ2-1, reads EAGVAQSPRYKIIEKRQSVAFWCNPISGHATLYWYQQILGQGPKLLIQFQNNGVVDDSQLPKDRFSAERLKGVDSTLKIQPAKLEDSAVYLCASSLAPELQFFGPGTRLTVL.

The chain combines TRBV5-1 with TRBJ2-7; D is ambiguous. The germline gives CDR1 SGHRS, CDR2 YFSETQ. CDR3 length: 13 residues. Trimming left V 2 bases short and J 2 bases short, with 8 bases between. The CDR3: CASSFNSPYEQYF. The CDR3 DNA follows: TGCGCCAGCAGCTTTAACAGCCCCTACGAGCAGTACTTC.

This rearrangement joins TRBV27 to TRBJ1-5; 8 bases agree with TRBD1. After removal of 0 bases from V and 4 bases from J, the junction contained 2 bases not matched to a gene. This CDR3 has 15 amino acids. The germline V gene has CDR1 MNHEY and CDR2 SMNVEV (reference sequence). CDR3 sequence (DNA): TGTGCCAGCAGTTTATCGCAGGGGGCGAATCAGCCCCAGCATTTT. As protein: CASSLSQGANQPQHF.

This clone was counted between two and nine times. The V call is TRBV23-1, the J call TRBJ2-4; D possibly corresponds to TRBD2 (5 bases). TRBV23-1 is assigned to the ORF class and has an uncertain function. There are 16 residues in the CDR3. V was pared by 0 bases and J by 0 bases, with 9 bases between. For the CDR3, the DNA is TGCGCCAGCAGTCAATCGGAACGGGAAGCCAAAAACATTCAGTACTTC. Its translation is CASSQSEREAKNIQYF.

Only a few counts were recorded for this clone. The rearrangement uses TRBV2 and TRBJ2-6; D is ambiguous. V lost 4 bases to trimming and J lost 0 bases, with 7 bases between them. CDR1 and CDR2 from the germline V gene are SNHLY and FYNNEI. This CDR3 is built from 15 residues. This CDR3 reads CASSVSSSGANVLTF. The CDR3 region has the DNA TGTGCCAGCAGTGTTAGCAGCTCTGGGGCCAACGTCCTGACTTTC. Together with reference TRBV2 and TRBJ2-6, the CDR3 gives the full variable domain: EPEVTQTPSHQVTQMGQEVILRCVPISNHLYFYWYRQILGQKVEFLVSFYNNEISEKSEIFDDQFSVERPDGSNFTLKIRSTKLEDSAMYFCASSVSSSGANVLTFGAGSRLTVL.

The chain has TRBV6-1 and TRBJ1-2; weak D call: TRBD1 (5 bases). The V gene's germline CDR1 is MNHNS and CDR2 SASEGT. The CDR3 extends over 13 amino acids. Trimming shortened V by 2 bases and J by 8 bases, and 12 bases separated the two germline ends. The CDR3 sequence: CASSERGSRGYTF. CDR3 bases: TGTGCCAGCAGTGAAAGGGGCAGCAGGGGCTACACCTTC.

The chain links TRBV5-1 to TRBJ2-5; 9 nucleotides agree with TRBD1. The V segment lost 2 bases and the J segment 4 bases; nucleotides outside the gene matches: 6. Germline values: CDR1 SGHRS, CDR2 YFSETQ. The CDR3 loop spans 15 amino acids. CDR3: CASSFSGQGRETQYF. CDR3 DNA: TGCGCCAGCAGCTTCTCGGGACAGGGCAGAGAGACCCAGTACTTC. The full variable domain, rest sourced from reference TRBV5-1 and TRBJ2-5, is KAGVTQTPRYLIKTRGQQVTLSCSPISGHRSVSWYQQTPGQGLQFLFEYFSETQRNKGNFPGRFSGRQFSNSRSEMNVSTLELGDSALYLCASSFSGQGRETQYFGPGTRLLVL.

This rearrangement joins TRBV6-4 to TRBJ2-1; 9 nucleotides match TRBD2. The CDR3 runs 14 residues. Trimming cost V 7 bases and J 8 bases; bases outside gene matches: 9. CDR1 and CDR2 from the germline V gene are MRHNA and SNTAGT. The CDR3 DNA reads as TGTGCCAGCAAGTCCTGGCGGGAGGGCCATGAGCAGTTCTTC. This codes for CASKSWREGHEQFF.

The count of this clone is one. The chain links TRBV28 to TRBJ1-3; 9 nucleotides agree with TRBD1. The CDR3 extends over 15 amino acids. Trimming took 6 bases from V and 2 from J; bases not matched to a gene: 5. Per the germline V gene, CDR1 is MDHEN and CDR2 is SYDVKM. CDR3 bases: TGTGCCAGCAGAAGGAGGGACAGGGCTGGAAACACCATATATTTT. It translates to CASRRRDRAGNTIYF.

V and J are TRBV28 and TRBJ2-7; 11 nucleotides match TRBD2. The CDR3 consists of 16 residues. Losses at the gene ends were 3 bases for V and 6 bases for J; bases not matched to a gene: 10. Per germline, CDR1 MDHEN and CDR2 SYDVKM. CDR3 residues: CASSFVTSGSRAEQYF. CDR3 in DNA: TGTGCCAGCAGTTTCGTTACTAGCGGGAGCAGGGCCGAGCAGTACTTC.

This clone was picked up one time. V and J are TRBV28 and TRBJ2-1; 9 nucleotides line up with TRBD2. Germline CDR1 is MDHEN and CDR2 is SYDVKM. V dropped 4 bases and J dropped 7; count of bases not matched to a gene: 17. The CDR3 has 18 residues. CDR3 amino acids: CASSSIRGGGDRGNEQFF. DNA for the CDR3: TGTGCCAGCAGTTCAATACGCGGGGGGGGCGATCGAGGAAATGAGCAGTTCTTC.

The chain employs TRBV5-1 and TRBJ2-5; D possibly corresponds to TRBD2 (6 bases). The CDR3 spans 15 residues. The germline gives CDR1 SGHRS, CDR2 YFSETQ. V was trimmed by 3 bases and J by 1 base, leaving 13 bases between them. The CDR3: CASSSMGGGQETQYF. CDR3 DNA sequence: TGCGCCAGCAGCTCCATGGGGGGAGGCCAAGAGACCCAGTACTTC.

The DNA of the CDR3 is TGTGCCAGCAGCCCCAGCGGGAGTAGTGTAACAGATACGCAGTATTTT. This sequence encodes CASSPSGSSVTDTQYF. This rearrangement joins TRBV9 to TRBJ2-3; 8 bases agree with TRBD2. Germline V gene lookup returns CDR1 SGDLS and CDR2 YYNGEE. J lost 3 bases, V lost 4 bases, and 10 bases had no gene match. The CDR3 length is 16 residues.

V usage is TRBV9 and J usage is TRBJ2-3; 9 bases match TRBD2. V lost 4 bases to trimming and J lost 2 bases; unmatched junction nucleotides: 2. Germline values: CDR1 SGDLS, CDR2 YYNGEE. The CDR3 extends over 14 amino acids. The CDR3 coding sequence is TGTGCCAGCAGCCGCGGGAGGGTCACAGATACGCAGTATTTT. Protein sequence: CASSRGRVTDTQYF. The full variable domain, rest sourced from reference TRBV9 and TRBJ2-3, is DSGVTQTPKHLITATGQRVTLRCSPRSGDLSVYWYQQSLDQGLQFLIQYYNGEERAKGNILERFSAQQFPDLHSELNLSSLELGDSALYFCASSRGRVTDTQYFGPGTRLTVL.